This entry lists 17 T cell receptor beta chains sequenced from one sample in a study of T cell responses to AZD1222 COVID-19 vaccine. This table comes from immunoSEQ multiplex PCR, and its TCRdb copy is limited to in-frame clones, with some not included. The table shows some 190,000 clones, with about 90% occurring only once. The source material was peripheral blood, sampled on day 0 of AZD1222 vaccination. These receptors were obtained from an adult in good health.

The genes are TRBV11-2 and TRBJ1-6; D gene uncertain. Germline CDR1 is SGHAT and CDR2 is FQNNGV. V was trimmed by 0 bases and J by 0 bases, leaving 6 bases between them. The CDR3 is 16 amino acids. CDR3 loop: CASSLDGSSYNSPLHF. CDR3 nucleotides: TGTGCCAGCAGCTTAGATGGGAGCTCCTATAATTCACCCCTCCACTTT.

The chain is built from TRBV4-1 and TRBJ1-6; D is unclear. Germline CDR1 MGHRA, CDR2 YSYEKL. V was cut by 5 bases and J by 7 bases, with 15 bases left in between. The CDR3 is made up of 15 amino acids. The CDR3 nucleotides are TGCGCCAGCAGCGGTACCGTAGGAACGAATTCACCCCTCCACTTT. Amino acids: CASSGTVGTNSPLHF.

This chain uses TRBV24-1 with TRBJ2-1; the match to TRBD2 covers 10 bases. Germline CDR1 KGHDR, CDR2 SFDVKD. The V gene end was trimmed by 4 bases and the J gene end by 7 bases; junction bases not matched to a gene: 3. The CDR3 spans 14 residues. The CDR3 nucleotides read TGTGCCACCAGTGAAAGCGGGGGGGCGAATGAGCAGTTCTTC. The encoded protein is CATSESGGANEQFF.

The V and J genes are TRBV2 and TRBJ1-4; 8 bases align to TRBD1. V was clipped by 4 bases and J by 1 base; unmatched bases: 5. The CDR3 consists of 16 residues. In germline, CDR1 is SNHLY, CDR2 FYNNEI. CDR3 in amino acids: CASSVRGRETNEKLFF. DNA for the CDR3: TGTGCCAGCAGTGTCAGGGGGCGAGAAACTAATGAAAAACTGTTTTTT.

The V and J genes are TRBV23-1 and TRBJ1-5; D is undetermined. TRBV23-1 is assigned to the ORF class and has an uncertain function. V shed 3 bases and J shed 7 bases, with 13 bases lying between them. The CDR3 spans 14 residues. The CDR3 region has the DNA TGCGCCAGCAGTCACAACTTAAGGACGCAGCCCCAGCATTTT. Protein: CASSHNLRTQPQHF.

The rearrangement joins TRBV3-1 (or the pseudogene TRBV3-2) to TRBJ2-3; D is possibly TRBD1 (5 bases). The V end lost 8 bases, the J end lost 4 bases, and 13 bases lay between the germline ends. Per the germline V gene, CDR1 is LGHDT and CDR2 is YNNKEL (reference sequence). The CDR3 extends over 13 amino acids. For the CDR3, the DNA is TGTGCCAGCCGGGCCCAGGGTTCAGATACGCAGTATTTT. Translated, it gives CASRAQGSDTQYF.

The chain combines TRBV20-1 with TRBJ2-1; D unresolved. CDR3 length: 11 amino acids. Trimming left V 6 bases short and J 8 bases short, with 11 bases between. From germline, CDR1 is DFQATT and CDR2 SNEGSKA (reference sequence). This CDR3 is CSAHRRDEQFF. CDR3 bases: TGCAGTGCCCACCGAAGGGATGAGCAGTTCTTC.

The chain uses TRBV5-4 and TRBJ2-5, with 10 bases matching TRBD2. Trimming took 3 bases from V and 2 from J; bases not matched to a gene: 7. The CDR3 spans 16 residues. Germline-derived CDR1 and CDR2 are SGHNT and YYREEE (reference sequence). The CDR3 reads CASSSPQLAGQETQYF. DNA of the CDR3: TGTGCCAGCAGCTCCCCCCAACTAGCGGGGCAAGAGACCCAGTACTTC. The variable domain in full, with the rest retrieved from reference TRBV5-4 and TRBJ2-5, is ETGVTQSPTHLIKTRGQQVTLRCSSQSGHNTVSWYQQALGQGPQFIFQYYREEENGRGNFPPRFSGLQFPNYSSELNVNALELDDSALYLCASSSPQLAGQETQYFGPGTRLLVL.

The chain links TRBV5-6 to TRBJ1-2, with D tentatively TRBD1 (5 bases). Germline V gives CDR1 SGHDT, CDR2 YYEEEE. This CDR3 comprises 12 residues. V dropped 2 bases and J dropped 9 bases, with 11 bases sitting between them. CDR3 coding DNA: TGTGCCAGCAGCTTTGGACAAGTACGCTACACCTTC. Residues: CASSFGQVRYTF.

The V call is TRBV5-1, the J call TRBJ1-2, with 7 nucleotides matching TRBD1. Germline-derived CDR1 and CDR2 are SGHRS and YFSETQ. The CDR3 runs to 14 residues. With V trimmed by 4 bases and J by 6 bases, 9 bases remained unmatched. The CDR3 reads CASSRDRQGDGYTF. CDR3 coding DNA: TGCGCCAGCAGCCGTGATCGACAGGGTGATGGCTACACCTTC.

The rearrangement links TRBV5-1 to TRBJ1-1; D is unclear. CDR3 length equals 14 residues. With 7 bases removed from V and 4 bases from J, the gap between germline ends came to 17 bases. CDR1 and CDR2 (germline): SGHRS, YFSETQ. The DNA of the CDR3 is TGCGCCAGCGGGTTTGGGTCCCTAGGCACTGAAGCTTTCTTT. This codes for CASGFGSLGTEAFF.

The chain uses TRBV29-1 and TRBJ2-1; TRBD1 matches 10 bases. J was trimmed by 7 bases and V by 5 bases; bases with no gene match: 2. The CDR3 sequence is 12 residues long. The germline V gene encodes CDR1 SQVTM and CDR2 ANQGSEA. The CDR3 protein is CSVRTGGNEQFF. CDR3 coding DNA: TGCAGCGTTCGGACAGGGGGGAATGAGCAGTTCTTC.

The rearrangement joins TRBV19 to TRBJ2-3; 8 bases are a match to TRBD2. There are 15 residues in the CDR3. Germline V gives CDR1 LNHDA, CDR2 SQIVND (reference sequence). V shed 6 bases, J shed 3 bases, and the junction held 8 bases outside the gene matches. The CDR3 region has the DNA TGTGCCAGTAGAGATAAAGGGACTAGTACAGATACGCAGTATTTT. Amino acids: CASRDKGTSTDTQYF.

This clone showed up just once. The V call is TRBV7-8, the J call TRBJ1-5; D uncertain. The V gene lost 5 bases and the J gene lost 1 base, with 6 bases spanning the gap. This CDR3 spans 13 amino acids. Germline V lookup: CDR1 SGHVS, CDR2 FQNEAQ. This CDR3 is CASSRISNQPQHF. CDR3 in DNA: TGTGCCAGCAGCAGAATAAGCAATCAGCCCCAGCATTTT.

This clone came up once. The rearrangement links TRBV28 to TRBJ1-5, with D maybe TRBD1 (5 bases). The ends were cut back, 2 bases at V and 7 bases at J, with 12 bases in the middle. This CDR3 spans 14 amino acids. In germline, CDR1 is MDHEN, CDR2 SYDVKM. The CDR3 protein is CASSLRGPSQPQHF. DNA of the CDR3: TGTGCCAGCAGTTTAAGGGGTCCAAGCCAGCCCCAGCATTTT.

The gene calls are TRBV5-4 and TRBJ1-1; D is undetermined. Looked up from germline, CDR1 is SGHNT and CDR2 is YYREEE (reference sequence). V lost 0 bases and J lost 3, with 12 bases in between. The CDR3 is made up of 15 amino acids. The CDR3 sequence is CASSLDRWPDTEAFF. The CDR3 coding sequence is TGTGCCAGCAGCTTGGATAGGTGGCCGGACACTGAAGCTTTCTTT.

For the CDR3, the DNA is TGCGCCAGCGGACGCTTTGTAGAGTTGGGCACTGAAGCTTTCTTT. Translated, it gives CASGRFVELGTEAFF. The chain recombines TRBV10-2 with TRBJ1-1; D not certain. The length of the CDR3 is 15 residues. The germline CDR1 and CDR2 sequences are WSHSY and SAAADI. Trimming shortened V by 8 bases and J by 4 bases, and 20 bases separated the two germline ends.